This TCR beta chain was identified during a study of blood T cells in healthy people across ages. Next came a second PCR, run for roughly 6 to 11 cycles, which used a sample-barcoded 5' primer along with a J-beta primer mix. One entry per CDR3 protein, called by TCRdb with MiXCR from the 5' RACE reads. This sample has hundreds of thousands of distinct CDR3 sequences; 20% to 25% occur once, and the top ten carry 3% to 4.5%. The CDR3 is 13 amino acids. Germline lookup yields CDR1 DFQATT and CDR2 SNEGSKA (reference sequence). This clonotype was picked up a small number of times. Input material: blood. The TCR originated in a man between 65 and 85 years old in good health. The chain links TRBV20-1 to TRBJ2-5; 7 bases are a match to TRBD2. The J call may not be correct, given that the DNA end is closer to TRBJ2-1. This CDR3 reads CSARDRGGYEQFF. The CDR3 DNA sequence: TGCAGTGCTAGAGATCGGGGAGGGTATGAGCAGTTCTTC.